The subject of this entry is one T cell receptor beta chain. V lost 5 bases and J lost 7; bases outside the gene matches: 12. The CDR3 extends over 15 amino acids. CDR1 LNHNV and CDR2 YYDKDF come from the germline V gene (reference sequence). These data belong to a study of control samples from healthy donors and cancer patients. Profiled with immunoSEQ multiplex PCR; TCRdb holds only in-frame clones, not every one. The repertoire holds some 210,000 clones, about nine tenths seen once, with about 1.7% in the top ten. Sequencing was performed on blood. The V call is TRBV15, the J call TRBJ1-2; TRBD1 matches at 8 bases. The receptor's source is a young man in good health. The CDR3, as DNA: TGTGCCACCAGCTCGCGACAGGGGAGGCTCTCTGGCTACACCTTC. Protein sequence: CATSSRQGRLSGYTF.